These T cell receptor beta chains were read from a single sample in a study of Tregs in tolerant kidney transplant recipients. Assay used: immunoSEQ multiplex PCR; TCRdb lists only in-frame clones, some missing. The sample has tens of thousands of clones; 85% to 95% are singletons. Here the sequenced sample was Tregs from blood, taken before the transplant. The receptors were sampled from a human donor who received a combined kidney and bone marrow transplant. CDR3s include the opening cysteine and the closing phenylalanine or tryptophan. Fields, in order: CDR3 length, V gene, clone size, J gene, CDR3 protein. The listing skips clone size in some rows; elsewhere it reads once, few, many or a size class.

>20|TRBV18|NA|TRBJ2-5
CASSPRLRNIDTHKGLAQYF
>15|TRBV28|NA|TRBJ2-7
CASSTFLGRVNEQYF
>13|TRBV12-5|NA|TRBJ2-1
CASSSGSMLEQFF
>14|TRBV30|NA|TRBJ2-3
CAGGDRVGTDTQYF
>14|TRBV6-1|few|TRBJ2-7
CASSGDRGVYEQYF
>15|TRBV9|NA|TRBJ2-7
CASSVGSGSGYEQYF
>14|TRBV29-1|NA|TRBJ2-7
CSVVRQGTTYEQYF
>15|TRBV6-1|NA|TRBJ2-2
CASSEGTKNTGELFF
>13|TRBV7-7|NA|TRBJ2-2
CASSLEADGELFF
>14|TRBV2|once|TRBJ1-1
CASSEWTGETEAFF
>16|TRBV4-3|once|TRBJ1-6
CASSQNRDRSNSPLHF
>14|TRBV18|NA|TRBJ2-1
CASSPLGLNNEQFF
>11|TRBV2|once|TRBJ1-2
CASSAGFGYTF
>13|TRBV11-1|NA|TRBJ2-5
CASSRTGQETQYF
>13|TRBV10-1|NA|TRBJ2-5
CASPRTSQETQYF
>13|TRBV2|NA|TRBJ2-4
CASSRREGNIQYF
>12|TRBV28|NA|TRBJ1-1
CASSPPGFGAFF
>16|TRBV15|NA|TRBJ1-4
CATSRGGSATNEKLFF
>14|TRBV10-3|NA|TRBJ2-1
CAISGGQGSNEQFF
>15|TRBV9|NA|TRBJ2-1
CASSGHAGLPNEQFF
>12|TRBV7-6|NA|TRBJ2-5
CASSLAKETQYF
>13|TRBV10-1|NA|TRBJ1-1
CASSVSRNTEAFF
>13|TRBV28|NA|TRBJ1-2
CASSLQGLYGYTF
>13|TRBV10-2|NA|TRBJ1-5
CASRGNSNQPQHF
>13|TRBV10-1|NA|TRBJ2-7
CASSDATGDEQYF
>12|TRBV4-2|NA|TRBJ1-1
CASSQDHGEAFF
>15|TRBV7-9|NA|TRBJ2-3
CASSLTSGRTDTQYF
>14|TRBV7-6|NA|TRBJ1-2
CASSGTGVNYGYTF
>14|TRBV5-1|NA|TRBJ1-1
CASSQQGQNTEAFF
>15|TRBV29-1|NA|TRBJ1-1
CSVEERPGHDTEAFF
>15|TRBV7-2|NA|TRBJ1-5
CASSLAPGPNQPQHF
>12|TRBV10-3|few|TRBJ2-7
CATRDRSYEQYF
>13|TRBV11-3|NA|TRBJ1-2
CASSLYLSGGYTF
>16|TRBV4-2|NA|TRBJ2-2
CASSRTSGRAAGELFF
>14|TRBV7-2|NA|TRBJ1-5
CASSQIGGNQPQHF
>15|TRBV2|NA|TRBJ2-1
CASSESGSSYNEQFF